This T cell receptor (beta chain) was sequenced for a study of cytomegalovirus exposure and HLA in healthy donors. Overall study findings and caveats: Most of the TCR beta V segments (in an earlier analysis) were productive either about 90% or about 30% of the time.

Concerning this clone: What it recognizes is unknown.

Vbeta (60) and Jbeta (13) primers were used in the PCR. Generated by immunoSEQ multiplex PCR, the TCRdb table keeps only in-frame clones and is missing some. Of about 120,000 clones listed, 65% to 90% were seen once; the top ten hold around 2.2%. The J segment lost 2 bases and the V segment lost 5 bases, leaving 9 bases of the junction unmatched. Germline loops: CDR1 KGHSH, CDR2 LQKENI. CDR3 length: 17 residues. Sequencing used PBMCs. V is TRBV18 and J is TRBJ1-6; TRBD1 aligns across 7 bases. The sequence came from a woman aged 40 to 50 in good health and CMV-seronegative. DNA for the CDR3: TGTGCCAGCTCATCCACAGGGGAAAGGGCCTATAATTCACCCCTCCACTTT. Protein: CASSSTGERAYNSPLHF.